This T cell receptor beta chain was obtained from a study of T cell repertoires in cytomegalovirus infection. On the study more broadly: It was the public TCR beta signatures that indicated both CMV infection and matching HLA type.

TCRdb reprocessed the reads with MiXCR, giving one entry per CDR3 protein. The sample lists hundreds of thousands of distinct CDR3 sequences, roughly 26% occurring once. Unmatched junction bases numbered 8, after V lost 7 bases and J lost 7 bases. The V gene's germline CDR1 is SEHNR and CDR2 FQNEAQ (reference sequence). This CDR3 is built from 14 residues. Many counts were recorded for this clonotype. Sequenced sample: CD8+ T cells from PBMCs. The origin of this receptor is a human donor in good health (CMV status not recorded). Some clones in this sample may be carry-over from other donors' samples. The chain combines TRBV7-9 with TRBJ2-1; 9 nucleotides line up with TRBD1. CDR3 protein: CASNTGGAGNEQFF. The CDR3 nucleotides are TGTGCCAGCAATACAGGGGGCGCGGGGAATGAGCAGTTCTTC.